The 16 T cell receptor beta chains given below trace back to one sample, sequenced in a study of shared clonotypes between healthy human individuals. Measured with immunoSEQ multiplex PCR; TCRdb has only the in-frame clones, and not every one. The table records about 2.5 million clones, roughly 90% of them present only once. Input material: naive CD4+ T cells from PBMCs. This sample's subset: CD45RA+ positively selected. The origin of the receptors is a young man in good health. Some clones in this sample may be carry-over from other donors' samples.

This chain uses TRBV6-1 with TRBJ2-1, with TRBD2 matching 7 bases. The CDR3 extends over 16 amino acids. The junction had 3 bases not matched to a gene; V was cut back by 0 bases and J by 1 base. The germline gives CDR1 MNHNS, CDR2 SASEGT. CDR3 in amino acids: CASSEAGAGSYNEQFF. The DNA of the CDR3 is TGTGCCAGCAGTGAAGCGGGAGCGGGGTCCTACAATGAGCAGTTCTTC.

The rearrangement uses TRBV4-3 and TRBJ2-2; weak D call: TRBD2 (5 bases). There are 15 residues in the CDR3. CDR1 and CDR2 from the germline V gene are LGHNA and YSLEER. Between the trimmed V and J ends, which lost 3 bases and 6 bases, there was a span of 14 bases. CDR3 residues: CASSQAGVRAGELFF. The CDR3 bases are TGCGCCAGCAGCCAGGCCGGGGTAAGGGCCGGGGAGCTGTTTTTT.

The V and J genes are TRBV30 and TRBJ2-7, with no clear D. Trimming removed 0 bases at V and 6 bases at J, with 6 bases between. The CDR3 has 11 amino acids. The germline CDR1 and CDR2 sequences are GTSNPN and SVGIG (reference sequence). In DNA form, the CDR3 reads TGTGCCTGGAGTGTAACAGTCGAGCAGTACTTC. It codes for CAWSVTVEQYF.

The rearrangement joins TRBV6-4 to TRBJ2-2; D not certain. The CDR3 sequence is 12 residues long. From germline, CDR1 is MRHNA and CDR2 SNTAGT. V was trimmed by 7 bases and J by 0 bases, leaving 3 bases between them. This CDR3 reads CASTSNTGELFF. For the CDR3, the DNA is TGTGCCAGCACGTCGAACACCGGGGAGCTGTTTTTT.

As to this clone: Different DNA sequences within this sample yield the same CDR3. The chain carries TRBV5-1 and TRBJ2-1; 8 nucleotides line up with TRBD2. J lost 0 bases, V lost 4 bases, and 6 bases had no gene match. Per germline, CDR1 SGHRS and CDR2 YFSETQ. The CDR3 consists of 16 residues. The CDR3 DNA sequence: TGCGCCAGCAGCGATCCCAGCGGGAGCTCCTACAATGAGCAGTTCTTC. This encodes CASSDPSGSSYNEQFF.

This chain uses TRBV10-1 with TRBJ2-7; the D is unclear. The CDR3 sequence is 13 residues long. Looked up from germline, CDR1 is WNHNN and CDR2 is SYGVQD (reference sequence). V lost 0 bases and J 2 bases, leaving 5 bases between the germline ends. In DNA form, the CDR3 reads TGCGCCAGCAGTGAGTCGAACACCTACGAGCAGTACTTC. Its protein is CASSESNTYEQYF.

The CDR3: CASSSQGVETQYF. The CDR3 DNA sequence: TGTGCCAGCAGCTCACAGGGGGTAGAGACCCAGTACTTC. The chain couples TRBV7-9 to TRBJ2-5; 8 bases map to TRBD1. CDR1 and CDR2 from the germline V gene are SEHNR and FQNEAQ (reference sequence). The CDR3 totals 13 residues. Losses at the gene ends were 4 bases for V and 4 bases for J; bases not matched to a gene: 2.

A word on this clone: Other DNA sequences of this sample code for an identical CDR3. The chain uses TRBV6-5 and TRBJ1-2, with D possibly being TRBD1 (6 bases). This CDR3 has 14 residues. CDR1 is MNHEY and CDR2 is SVGAGI in the germline V gene. The V end was cut by 0 bases, the J end by 5 bases, with 10 bases between. The CDR3 coding sequence is TGTGCCAGCAGTTACTCGACAGGCCTTTATGGCTACACCTTC. Protein product: CASSYSTGLYGYTF.

The CDR3 is CASSLITKPPWEQYF. The CDR3 nucleotides are TGTGCCAGCAGCTTGATAACTAAGCCCCCTTGGGAGCAGTACTTC. The chain carries TRBV5-4 and TRBJ2-7; the D is unclear. Germline V CDR1 and CDR2: SGHNT, YYREEE (reference sequence). The CDR3 is 15 residues long. Trimming pared 1 base from V and 7 bases from J, leaving 18 bases between.

The chain joins TRBV27 to TRBJ2-2; 9 bases match TRBD1. CDR1 is MNHEY and CDR2 is SMNVEV in the germline V gene (reference sequence). The trim removed 5 bases at V and 1 base at J, leaving 8 bases unmatched. The CDR3 is made up of 17 amino acids. The CDR3 loop reads CASSPLRGQGNTGELFF. The CDR3 nucleotides read TGTGCCAGCAGTCCCCTGAGGGGACAGGGGAACACCGGGGAGCTGTTTTTT.

This chain links TRBV21-1 with TRBJ2-7; the D segment call TRBD1 is taken from the table without a DNA check. TRBV21-1 is described as a pseudogene. The CDR3 length is 14 residues. CDR3 protein: CASTQVRDSYEQYF. The CDR3, as DNA: TGTGCCAGCACCCAAGTCCGGGACAGCTACGAGCAGTACTTC.

The chain links TRBV30 to TRBJ1-1, with a weak D call TRBD1 (5 bases). Germline CDR1 and CDR2: GTSNPN and SVGIG (reference sequence). V gave up 1 base and J gave up 3 bases, with 15 bases separating them. This CDR3 region has 15 residues. The CDR3 here is CAWSATGRGDTEAFF. In DNA, the CDR3 is TGTGCCTGGAGTGCGACCGGACGGGGCGACACTGAAGCTTTCTTT.

The chain combines TRBV27 with TRBJ1-2, with 8 bases aligning to TRBD1. V shed 6 bases and J 0 bases; nucleotides not matched to a gene: 9. The germline V gene encodes CDR1 MNHEY and CDR2 SMNVEV (reference sequence). The CDR3 spans 16 residues. DNA of the CDR3: TGTGCCAGCAGCCCCGGGACAGGACGATCTAACTATGGCTACACCTTC. It is translated as CASSPGTGRSNYGYTF.

For this clone: Other DNA sequences within the sample encode an identical CDR3. V gene TRBV20-1 combines with J gene TRBJ2-1; D is ambiguous. CDR1 and CDR2 (germline): DFQATT, SNEGSKA (reference sequence). With 2 bases removed from V and 7 bases from J, the gap between germline ends came to 3 bases. The CDR3 length is 10 residues. The CDR3 spells CSARMNEQFF. In nucleotides, the CDR3 is TGCAGTGCTAGAATGAATGAGCAGTTCTTC.

With respect to this clone: One end of the junction fails to match germline, which may point to a read error. The J gene is TRBJ1-4, the V gene TRBV28; D perhaps matches TRBD1 (6 bases). CDR1 is MDHEN and CDR2 is SYDVKM in the germline V gene. The CDR3 is made up of 13 amino acids. CDR3: CASGGATNEKLFF. The CDR3 coding sequence is TGTGCCAGCGGGGGGGCAACGAATGAAAAACTGTTTTTT.

This rearrangement joins TRBV4-2 to TRBJ2-3; TRBD2 matches 11 bases. Losses at the gene ends were 2 bases for V and 3 bases for J; bases not matched to a gene: 16. This CDR3 has 20 amino acids. In germline, CDR1 is LGHNA, CDR2 YNFKEQ. The CDR3: CASSQLNPGLAEMGTDTQYF. The CDR3 DNA reads as TGTGCCAGCAGCCAATTGAATCCGGGACTAGCGGAGATGGGGACAGATACGCAGTATTTT.